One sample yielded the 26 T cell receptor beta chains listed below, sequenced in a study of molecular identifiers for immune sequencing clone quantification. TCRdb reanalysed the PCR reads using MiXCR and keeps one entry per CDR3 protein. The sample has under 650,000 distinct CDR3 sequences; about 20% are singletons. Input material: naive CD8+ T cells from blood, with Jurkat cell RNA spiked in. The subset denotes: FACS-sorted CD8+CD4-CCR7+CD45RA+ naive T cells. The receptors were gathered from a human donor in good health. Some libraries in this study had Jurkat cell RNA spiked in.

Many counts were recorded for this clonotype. The CDR3 spells CASSLWGDNPYEQYF. DNA for the CDR3: TGTGCCAGCAGTTTATGGGGGGACAATCCCTACGAGCAGTACTTC. The gene calls are TRBV27 and TRBJ2-7; TRBD1 or TRBD2 may be the D gene (6 bases each). The CDR3 extends over 15 amino acids. V was pared by 1 base and J by 2 bases, with 12 bases between. Germline CDR1 is MNHEY and CDR2 is SMNVEV (reference sequence).

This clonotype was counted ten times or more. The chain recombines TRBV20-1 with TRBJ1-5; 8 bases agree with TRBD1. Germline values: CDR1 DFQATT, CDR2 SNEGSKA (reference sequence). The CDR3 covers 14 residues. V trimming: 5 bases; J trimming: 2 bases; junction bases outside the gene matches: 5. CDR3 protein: CSAEDREGNQPQHF. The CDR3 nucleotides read TGCAGTGCTGAGGACAGGGAGGGCAATCAGCCCCAGCATTTT.

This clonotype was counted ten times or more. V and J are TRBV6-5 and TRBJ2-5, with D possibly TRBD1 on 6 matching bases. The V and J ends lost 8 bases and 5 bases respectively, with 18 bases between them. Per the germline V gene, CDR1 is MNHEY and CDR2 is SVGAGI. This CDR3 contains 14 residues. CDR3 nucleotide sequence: TGTGCCAGCGGAAACAGGGTCGTATCGGAGACCCAGTACTTC. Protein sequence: CASGNRVVSETQYF.

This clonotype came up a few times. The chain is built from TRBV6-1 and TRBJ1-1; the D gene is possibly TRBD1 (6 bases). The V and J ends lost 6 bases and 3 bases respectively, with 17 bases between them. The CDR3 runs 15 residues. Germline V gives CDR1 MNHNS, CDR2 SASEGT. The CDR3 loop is CASRAWGPSDTEAFF. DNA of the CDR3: TGTGCCAGCAGAGCTTGGGGGCCCTCTGACACTGAAGCTTTCTTT.

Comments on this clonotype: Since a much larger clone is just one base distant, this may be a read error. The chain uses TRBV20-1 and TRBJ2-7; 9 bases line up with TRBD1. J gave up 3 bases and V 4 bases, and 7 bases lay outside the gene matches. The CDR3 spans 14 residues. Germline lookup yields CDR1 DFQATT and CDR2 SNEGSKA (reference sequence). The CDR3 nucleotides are TGCAGTGCTACCCCACAGGGGGCAAGCTACGAGCAGTACTTC. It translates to CSATPQGASYEQYF.

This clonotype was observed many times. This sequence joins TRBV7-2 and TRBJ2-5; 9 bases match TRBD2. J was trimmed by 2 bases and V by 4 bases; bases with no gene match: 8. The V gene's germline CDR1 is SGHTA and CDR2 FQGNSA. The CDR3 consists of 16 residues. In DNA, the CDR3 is TGTGCCAGCAGCTCTTACTTAGCGGGGGATCAAGAGACCCAGTACTTC. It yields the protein CASSSYLAGDQETQYF.

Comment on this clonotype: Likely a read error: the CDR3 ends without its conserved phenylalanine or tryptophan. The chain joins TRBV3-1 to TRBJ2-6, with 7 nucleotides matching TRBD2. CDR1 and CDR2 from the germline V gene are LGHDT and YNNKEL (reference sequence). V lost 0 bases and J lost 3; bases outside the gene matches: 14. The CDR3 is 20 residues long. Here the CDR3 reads CASSQEYRDYVSVGANVLTC. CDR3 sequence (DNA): TGTGCCAGCAGCCAAGAATATCGGGACTACGTTTCAGTTGGGGCCAACGTCCTGACTTGC.

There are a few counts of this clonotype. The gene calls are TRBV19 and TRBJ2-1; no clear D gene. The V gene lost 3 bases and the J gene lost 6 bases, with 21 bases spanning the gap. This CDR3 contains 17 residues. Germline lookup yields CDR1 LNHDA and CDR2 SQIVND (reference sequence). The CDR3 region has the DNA TGTGCCAGTAGTATCGATACAGTGAAGGCCAGTTTCAATGAGCAGTTCTTC. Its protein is CASSIDTVKASFNEQFF.

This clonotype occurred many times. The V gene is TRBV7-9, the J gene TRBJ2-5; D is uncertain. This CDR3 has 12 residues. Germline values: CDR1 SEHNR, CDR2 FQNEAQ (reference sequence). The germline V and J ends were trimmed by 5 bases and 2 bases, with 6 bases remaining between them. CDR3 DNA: TGTGCCAGCAGCGCGATACAAGAGACCCAGTACTTC. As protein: CASSAIQETQYF.

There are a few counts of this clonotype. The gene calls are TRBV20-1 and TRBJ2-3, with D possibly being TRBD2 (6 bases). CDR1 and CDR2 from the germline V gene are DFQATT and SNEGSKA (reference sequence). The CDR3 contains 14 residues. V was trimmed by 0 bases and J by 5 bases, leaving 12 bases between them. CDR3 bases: TGCAGTGCTAGAGATCTGCGGGGAGGAGATACGCAGTATTTT. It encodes CSARDLRGGDTQYF.

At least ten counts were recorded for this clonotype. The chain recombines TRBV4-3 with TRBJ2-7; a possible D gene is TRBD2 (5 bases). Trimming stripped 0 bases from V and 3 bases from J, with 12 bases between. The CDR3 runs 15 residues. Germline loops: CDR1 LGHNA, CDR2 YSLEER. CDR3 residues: CASSQDRGNVYEQYF. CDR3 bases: TGCGCCAGCAGCCAAGATCGAGGGAATGTCTACGAGCAGTACTTC.

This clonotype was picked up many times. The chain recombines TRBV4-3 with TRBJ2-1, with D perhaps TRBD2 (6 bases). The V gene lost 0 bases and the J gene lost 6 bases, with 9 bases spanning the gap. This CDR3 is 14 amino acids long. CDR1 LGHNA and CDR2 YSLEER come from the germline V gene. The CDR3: CASSQDRTTNEQFF. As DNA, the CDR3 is TGCGCCAGCAGCCAAGATAGGACTACCAATGAGCAGTTCTTC.

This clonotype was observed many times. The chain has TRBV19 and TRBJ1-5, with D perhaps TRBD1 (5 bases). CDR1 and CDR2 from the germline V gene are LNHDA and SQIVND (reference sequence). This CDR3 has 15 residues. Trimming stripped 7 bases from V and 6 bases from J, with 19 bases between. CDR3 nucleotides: TGTGCCAGTACCTATTCGTCAGGGTTTGGTCAGCCCCAGCATTTT. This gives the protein CASTYSSGFGQPQHF.

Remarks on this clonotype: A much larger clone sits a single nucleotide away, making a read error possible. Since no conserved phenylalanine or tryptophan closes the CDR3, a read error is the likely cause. The CDR3 protein is CASSQALGSSEKLFV. The CDR3 DNA sequence: TGCGCCAGCAGCCAAGCCCTGGGGTCGAGCGAAAAACTGTTTGTT. V gene TRBV4-1 combines with J gene TRBJ1-4; no reliable D call. Germline V gene data show CDR1 as MGHRA and CDR2 as YSYEKL. V lost 1 base to trimming and J lost 8 bases, with 14 bases between them. The CDR3 totals 15 residues.

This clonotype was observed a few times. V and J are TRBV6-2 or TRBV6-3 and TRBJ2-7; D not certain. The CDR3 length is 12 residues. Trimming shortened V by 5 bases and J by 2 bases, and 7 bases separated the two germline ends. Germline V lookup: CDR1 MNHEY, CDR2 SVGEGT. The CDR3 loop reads CASSRDPYEQYF. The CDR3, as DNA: TGTGCCAGCAGTCGAGATCCCTACGAGCAGTACTTC.

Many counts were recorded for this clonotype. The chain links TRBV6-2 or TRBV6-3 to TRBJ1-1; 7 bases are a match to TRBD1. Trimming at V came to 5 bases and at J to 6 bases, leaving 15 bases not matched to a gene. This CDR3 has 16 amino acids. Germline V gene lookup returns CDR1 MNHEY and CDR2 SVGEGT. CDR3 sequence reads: CASSDGPGQKASEAFF. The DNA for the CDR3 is TGTGCCAGCAGTGACGGACCGGGACAGAAGGCCTCTGAAGCTTTCTTT.

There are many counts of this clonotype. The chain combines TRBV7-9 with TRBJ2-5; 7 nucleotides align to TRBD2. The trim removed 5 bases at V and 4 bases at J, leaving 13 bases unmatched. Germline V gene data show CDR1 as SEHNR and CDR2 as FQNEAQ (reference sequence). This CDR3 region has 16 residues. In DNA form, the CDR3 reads TGTGCCAGCAGCCCACGGGGGAGGGCCACTCTAGAGACCCAGTACTTC. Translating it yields CASSPRGRATLETQYF.

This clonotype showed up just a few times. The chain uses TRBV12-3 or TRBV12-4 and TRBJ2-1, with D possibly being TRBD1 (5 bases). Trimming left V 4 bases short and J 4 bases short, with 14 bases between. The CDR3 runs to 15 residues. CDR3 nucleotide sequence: TGTGCCAGCAGTTCCCCAGGGCCCCCTTACAATGAGCAGTTCTTC. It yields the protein CASSSPGPPYNEQFF.

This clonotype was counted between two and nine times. The CDR3 protein is CARKIGHDTLNTEAFF. CDR3 nucleotide sequence: TGTGCCAGAAAGATAGGACACGATACTTTGAACACTGAAGCTTTCTTT. The J gene is TRBJ1-1, the V gene TRBV6-1; TRBD1 is a possible D gene (5 bases). CDR3 length equals 16 residues. Germline CDR1 and CDR2: MNHNS and SASEGT. V shed 9 bases and J shed 0 bases, with 20 bases lying between them.

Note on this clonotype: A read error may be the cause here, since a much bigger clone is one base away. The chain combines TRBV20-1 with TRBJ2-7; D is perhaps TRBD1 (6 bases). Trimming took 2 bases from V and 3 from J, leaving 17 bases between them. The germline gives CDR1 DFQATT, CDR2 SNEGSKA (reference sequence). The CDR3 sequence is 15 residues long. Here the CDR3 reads CSARNLVGRGYEQYF. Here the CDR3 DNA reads TGCAGTGCTAGAAATCTCGTGGGCAGGGGCTACGAGCAGTACTTC.

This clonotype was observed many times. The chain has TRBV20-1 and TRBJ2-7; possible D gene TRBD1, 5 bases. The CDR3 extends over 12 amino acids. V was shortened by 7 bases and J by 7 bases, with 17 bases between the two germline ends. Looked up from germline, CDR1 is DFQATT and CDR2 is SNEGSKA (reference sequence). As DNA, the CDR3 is TGCAGTGTCGCTAAGGGGTTGGGGGAGCAGTACTTC. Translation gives CSVAKGLGEQYF.

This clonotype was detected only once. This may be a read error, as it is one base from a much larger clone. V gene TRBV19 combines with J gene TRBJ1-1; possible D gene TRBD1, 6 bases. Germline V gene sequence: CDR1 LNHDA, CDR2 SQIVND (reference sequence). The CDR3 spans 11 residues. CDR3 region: CATSTGSESFF. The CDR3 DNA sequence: TGTGCCACCTCGACAGGTTCTGAATCTTTCTTT.

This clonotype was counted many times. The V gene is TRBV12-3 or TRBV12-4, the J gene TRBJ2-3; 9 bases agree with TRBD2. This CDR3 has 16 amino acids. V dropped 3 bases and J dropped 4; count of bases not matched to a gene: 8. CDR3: CASSFARGGHPDTQYF. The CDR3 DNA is TGTGCCAGCAGTTTTGCGCGGGGGGGCCACCCAGATACGCAGTATTTT.

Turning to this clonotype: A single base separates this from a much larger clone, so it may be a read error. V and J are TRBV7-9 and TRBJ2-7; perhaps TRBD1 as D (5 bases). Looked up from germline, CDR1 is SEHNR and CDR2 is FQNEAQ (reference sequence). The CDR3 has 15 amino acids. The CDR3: CASSFTSDTSYEQHF. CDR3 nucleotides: TGTGCCAGCAGCTTTACTTCGGACACATCCTACGAGCAGCACTTC.

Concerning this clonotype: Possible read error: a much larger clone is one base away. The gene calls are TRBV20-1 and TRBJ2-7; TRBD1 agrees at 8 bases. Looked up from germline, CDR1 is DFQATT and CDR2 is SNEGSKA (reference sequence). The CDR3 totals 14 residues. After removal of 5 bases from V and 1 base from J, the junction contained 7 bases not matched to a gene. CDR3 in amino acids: CSAGRTGWSYEQYF. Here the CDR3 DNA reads TGCAGTGCTGGACGGACAGGGTGGTCCTACGAGCAGTACTTC.

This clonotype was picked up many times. CDR3 DNA: TGTGCCAGCAGCTTATACGGGGGGGCGGGAGAGCAGTACTTC. It is translated as CASSLYGGAGEQYF. The chain couples TRBV7-2 to TRBJ2-7; 8 positions match TRBD2. Germline CDR1 SGHTA, CDR2 FQGNSA. The trim removed 2 bases at V and 7 bases at J, leaving 7 bases unmatched. The CDR3 sequence is 14 residues long.